This TCR beta chain is drawn from a study of shared clonotypes between healthy human individuals (dated by TCRdb to the early 2020s). At the level of the whole study: The cohort included a few men and a couple of women between 18 and 49 years of age. To increase sequencing depth and limit assay-specific biases, different laboratories used diverse techniques to prepare libraries and sequence TCR repertoires. The study deeply sequenced blood TCR repertoires of five healthy adults to estimate repertoire size and the extent of clonotype sharing between individuals. Each donor's leukapheresis produced roughly between roughly 0.9 and 8.9 billion PBMCs. For each donor, CD4 naive and CD4 memory were each run on three plates, CD8 naive on two plates, and CD8 memory on one plate. Points the paper makes about the study in general: Naive subsets generally had larger estimated clonotype richness than memory subsets did. Because the study included a small number of donors, the genetic and exposure-history diversity represented was limited. Sampling was limited to blood, and TCR repertoires in tissue likely differ from TCR repertoires in blood. Pairwise subsampling led to the expectation that sequencing depth would affect the degree of clonotype sharing among donors. Incomplete sequencing was indicated by rarefaction of sorted-subset datasets, despite the large sequencing depth. Higher generation probabilities were observed for clonotypes shared by all four sorted-subset donors than for non-shared clonotypes. Approximately 4.8% of naive CD4, 3.5% of naive CD8, 2.3% of memory CD4, and around 0.42% of memory CD8 clonotypes were shared across several donors.

Comment on this clone: Its recognized antigen is unknown. Base qualities are not provided; no much larger clone lies one nucleotide away.

The donors were healthy, HIV-negative adults with no recently reported acute infections or vaccinations. Every donor was a Caucasian adult residing in Nashville, Tennessee, USA. CD4+ T cells were enriched by magnetic negative selection; naive cells were then positively selected on CD45RA, and the negative fraction formed the memory subset. Blood was collected by leukapheresis, and PBMCs were isolated by Ficoll-Histopaque density gradient centrifugation and then cryopreserved in liquid nitrogen vapor phase. Analytical flow cytometry was used to check the purity and quantity of each magnetically sorted T cell population. Genomic DNA was isolated from each sorted fraction and quantified by UV absorbance on a Nanodrop 2000c. Its CDR3 holds 16 amino acids, cysteine through phenylalanine. The CDR3 DNA has 48 bases and is translated from base 1. The trim is 2 bases for V and 6 bases for J, with a gap of 17 bases between the germline ends. The germline V gene (reference sequence) provides CDR1 LNHDA and CDR2 SQIVND.

TCR CDR3 regions were amplified from genomic DNA by multiplex PCR using the deep immunoSEQ assay. Extracted genomic DNA from each cell subset was distributed evenly across all wells of several immunoSEQ 96-well plates, and each plate was treated as a replicate. For sorted subsets, around 200 ng genomic DNA, equal to approximately 30,000 T cell genomes, was loaded into each replicate PCR. Purified libraries were quantified with a Qubit 3.0 fluorometer, sized on a Bioanalyzer 2100, and re-quantified with the KAPA Library Quantification kit. Every immunoSEQ 96-well plate was sequenced on a separate single-read 150-cycle Illumina NextSeq 550 flow cell. Concerning the study's data processing: Because only junctional sequences without quality scores were contained in the immunoSEQ output, filtering matching that applied to full-length reads could not be performed. Sequences were annotated with PyIR, a Python wrapper for IgBLAST v1.9, and V/J genes and CDR3 were assigned using IMGT germline references. Reads were removed for weak V/J assignments (E-value above 1e-6), missing CDR3, stop codons, out-of-frame junctions, or ambiguous translated residues. V3J clonotypes were defined by identical inferred V gene, J gene, and CDR3 amino acid sequence. The percentage overlap between two repertoires was calculated by dividing the number of shared unique clonotypes by the size of the smaller repertoire. RTK rarefaction, the Chao1 estimator, and Recon v2.1 estimates of unobserved clonotypes were used to assess repertoire richness. Generation probabilities were computed with OLGA for all TCRbeta clonotypes obtained by the gDNA method from a handful of donors. Here the immuneACCESS table is served through TCRdb, limited to in-frame sequences with V and J called. Missing clones are a known gap in these copies; in checked studies unresolved V genes cover under half, and the rest lacks a known reason. The V and J calls and clone size are taken from that table; D and trimming were inferred from the DNA. Across this sample there are about 670,000 clones, with less than 80% seen only once. The ten largest clones take up 1.8% of the sample.

The chain is made from TRBV19 and TRBJ2-1, with a weak D call of TRBD1 (5 bases match). The sequenced sample was memory CD4+ T cells sorted from blood. Reading the label with the study, this specimen's cell subset or site is: CD45RA-negative fraction. The clonotype originates from a woman aged 25 to 39 in good health. The nucleotide sequence is TGTGCCAGTAGTATACCCTTGCAGGGAAAGCGCAATGAGCAGTTCTTC. Protein translation: CASSIPLQGKRNEQFF.